This TCR beta chain was profiled in a study of CD8+ T cells in alopecia areata. Sequencing used cDNA as its template, made by extracting RNA and reverse transcribing it. Generated by immunoSEQ multiplex PCR, the TCRdb table keeps only in-frame clones and is missing some. This table holds over 85,000 clones, roughly 47% found once. The CDR3 length is 14 residues. Trimming pared 8 bases from V and 0 bases from J, leaving 16 bases between. CDR1 and CDR2 (germline): SQVTM, ANQGSEA. The J gene is TRBJ1-1, the V gene TRBV29-1; maybe TRBD1 (6 bases). Material: CD4+ T cells sorted from blood. This TCR was recovered from a human donor with alopecia areata. The CDR3 DNA follows: TGCAGCATTTTGCAGGGGCGATTGAACACTGAAGCTTTCTTT. Translation: CSILQGRLNTEAFF.